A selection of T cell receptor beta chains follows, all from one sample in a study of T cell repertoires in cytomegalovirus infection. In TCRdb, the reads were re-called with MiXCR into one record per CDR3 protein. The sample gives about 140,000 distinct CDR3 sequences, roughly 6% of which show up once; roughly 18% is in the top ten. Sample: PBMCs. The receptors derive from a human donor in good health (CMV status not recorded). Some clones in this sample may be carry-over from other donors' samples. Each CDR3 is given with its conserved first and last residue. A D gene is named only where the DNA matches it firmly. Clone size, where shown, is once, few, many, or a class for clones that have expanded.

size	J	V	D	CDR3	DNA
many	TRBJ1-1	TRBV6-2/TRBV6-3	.	CASSEYTEAFF	TGTGCCAGCAGTGAGTACACTGAAGCTTTCTTT
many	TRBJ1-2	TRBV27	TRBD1	CASSGGKPGQLNYGYTF	TGTGCCAGCAGTGGCGGAAAACCGGGACAGCTTAACTATGGCTACACCTTC
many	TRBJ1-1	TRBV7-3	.	CASGQGGGTEAFF	TGTGCCAGCGGCCAGGGAGGGGGCACTGAAGCTTTCTTT
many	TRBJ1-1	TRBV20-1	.	CSASLENGAFF	TGCAGTGCTAGTTTGGAGAATGGAGCTTTCTTT
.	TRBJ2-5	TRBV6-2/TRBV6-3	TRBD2	CASRKPSGETQYF	TGTGCCAGCAGAAAACCTAGCGGGGAGACCCAGTACTTC
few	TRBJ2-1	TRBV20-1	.	CSARVGYNEQFF	TGCAGTGCTAGAGTCGGTTACAATGAGCAGTTCTTC
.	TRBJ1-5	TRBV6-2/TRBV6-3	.	CASSPLGQMISPQHF	TGTGCCAGCAGTCCCTTGGGGCAGATGATTAGCCCCCAGCATTTT
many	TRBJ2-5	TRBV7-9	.	CASSPLAGLGETQYF	TGTGCCAGCAGCCCCCTGGCGGGCCTCGGGGAGACCCAGTACTTC
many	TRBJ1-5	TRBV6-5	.	CASSRYLGANQPQHF	TGTGCCAGCAGCCGATATCTCGGGGCCAATCAGCCCCAGCATTTT
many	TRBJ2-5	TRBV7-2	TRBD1	CASSQTYPGQQYF	TGTGCCAGCAGCCAGACATACCCGGGACAGCAGTACTTC
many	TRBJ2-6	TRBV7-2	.	CASSRGAGEANVLTF	TGTGCCAGCAGCCGGGGGGCAGGGGAGGCCAACGTCCTGACTTTC
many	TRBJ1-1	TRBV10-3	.	CAISSGAEAFF	TGTGCCATCAGTTCAGGAGCTGAAGCTTTCTTT
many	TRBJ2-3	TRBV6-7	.	CASTRPTQGTDTQYF	TGTGCCAGCACCCGGCCCACCCAGGGCACAGATACGCAGTATTTT
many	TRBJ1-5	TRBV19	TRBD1	CASTPRGQGNQPQHF	TGTGCCAGTACTCCCAGGGGGCAGGGCAATCAGCCCCAGCATTTT
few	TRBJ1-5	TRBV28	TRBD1	CASSPGDRSNQPQHF	TGTGCCAGCAGCCCGGGGGACAGGTCCAATCAGCCCCAGCATTTT
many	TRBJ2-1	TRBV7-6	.	CASSTFSGGESNEQFF	TGTGCCAGCAGCACCTTTTCGGGGGGCGAGAGCAATGAGCAGTTCTTC
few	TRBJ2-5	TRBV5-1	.	CASSLNRVLETQYF	TGCGCCAGCAGCCTGAACAGGGTCTTGGAGACCCAGTACTTC
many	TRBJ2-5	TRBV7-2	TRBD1	CASSTGGQETQYF	TGTGCCAGCTCCACAGGGGGCCAAGAGACCCAGTACTTC
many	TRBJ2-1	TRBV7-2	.	CASSLNPQAPGSYNEQFF	TGTGCCAGCAGCTTAAACCCCCAGGCTCCGGGATCCTACAATGAGCAGTTCTTC
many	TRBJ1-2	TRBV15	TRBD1	CATSRPGQGYGYTF	TGTGCCACCAGCAGGCCCGGACAGGGCTATGGCTACACCTTC
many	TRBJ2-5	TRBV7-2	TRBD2	CASSLATTSGGDQETQYF	TGTGCCAGCAGCCTCGCGACGACTAGCGGGGGGGACCAAGAGACCCAGTACTTC
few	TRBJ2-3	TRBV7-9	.	CASSLYHTDTQYF	TGTGCCAGCAGCTTATACCACACAGATACGCAGTATTTT
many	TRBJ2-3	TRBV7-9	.	CASSLVGEADTQYF	TGTGCCAGCAGCTTAGTGGGGGAGGCCGATACGCAGTATTTT
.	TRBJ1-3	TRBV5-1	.	CASSYGEVSGNTIYF	TGCGCCAGCAGCTATGGTGAGGTCTCTGGAAACACCATATATTTT
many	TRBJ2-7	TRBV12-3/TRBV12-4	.	CAIGGGLEQYF	TGTGCCATCGGTGGAGGGCTCGAGCAGTACTTC
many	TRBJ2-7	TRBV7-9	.	CASSALTGPDEQYF	TGTGCCAGCAGCGCGTTGACAGGCCCGGACGAGCAGTACTTC
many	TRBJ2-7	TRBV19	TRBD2	CASSARTSGEGEQYF	TGTGCCAGTAGTGCAAGGACTAGCGGGGAAGGCGAGCAGTACTTC
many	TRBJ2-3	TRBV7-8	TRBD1	CASSLAWTGVTDTQYF	TGTGCCAGCAGCTTGGCTTGGACAGGGGTAACAGATACGCAGTATTTT
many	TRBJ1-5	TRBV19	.	CAVSIVGPNQPQHF	TGTGCAGTGTCCATCGTTGGACCCAATCAGCCCCAGCATTTT
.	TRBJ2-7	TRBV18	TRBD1	CASSPLDRASEQYF	TGTGCCAGCTCACCCCTGGACAGGGCTAGCGAGCAGTACTTC
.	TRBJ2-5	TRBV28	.	CASNQGGRQETQYF	TGTGCCAGCAACCAAGGGGGGAGACAAGAGACCCAGTACTTC
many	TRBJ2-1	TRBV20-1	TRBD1	CSAAGTGISYNEQFF	TGCAGTGCAGCCGGGACAGGGATATCCTACAATGAGCAGTTCTTC
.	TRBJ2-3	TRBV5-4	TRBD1	CASSPEGQRTDTQYF	TGTGCCAGCAGCCCCGAGGGACAGCGCACAGATACGCAGTATTTT